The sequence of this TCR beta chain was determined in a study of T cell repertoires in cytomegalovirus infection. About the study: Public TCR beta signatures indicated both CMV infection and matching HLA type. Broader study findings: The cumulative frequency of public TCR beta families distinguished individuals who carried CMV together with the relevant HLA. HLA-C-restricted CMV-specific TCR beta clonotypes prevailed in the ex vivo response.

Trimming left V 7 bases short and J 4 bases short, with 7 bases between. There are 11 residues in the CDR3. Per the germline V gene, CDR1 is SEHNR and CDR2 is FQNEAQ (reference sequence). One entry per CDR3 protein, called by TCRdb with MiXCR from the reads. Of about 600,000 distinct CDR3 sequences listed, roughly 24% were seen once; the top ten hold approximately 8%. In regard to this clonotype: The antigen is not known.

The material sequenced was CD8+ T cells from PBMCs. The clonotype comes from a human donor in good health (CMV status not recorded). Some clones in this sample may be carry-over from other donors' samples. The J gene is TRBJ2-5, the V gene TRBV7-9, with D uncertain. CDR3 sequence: CASIWRETQYF. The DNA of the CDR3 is TGTGCCAGCATCTGGAGAGAGACCCAGTACTTC.